This T cell receptor beta chain was recovered during a study of T-cell reconstitution after alpha-beta-depleted transplantation in children. Study results and caveats: In some patients, recipient T cells and intrathymic progenitors surviving conditioning explained high day-60 diversity. Fresh T-cell production supplied most of the T-cell counts and diversity seen one year after transplant. Alpha-beta T cells about two months after transplant reportedly derived from several hundred expanded graft clones.

CDR1 is DFQATT, CDR2 SNEGSKA, per germline (reference sequence). The CDR3 contains 15 residues. The V gene lost 1 base and the J gene lost 4 bases, with 13 bases spanning the gap. During its preparation, the TCRbeta library received unique molecular identifiers. MiXCR was run by TCRdb on the PCR reads, yielding one entry per CDR3 protein. Of around 800,000 distinct CDR3 sequences in the sample, approximately 15% were seen once. In the case of this clonotype: The antigen is unknown.

The clonotype was recovered from a male patient between 10 and 17 years old who had a stem cell transplant for acute lymphoblastic leukemia, so the T cells may come from the graft donor. The sample here was PBMCs, mostly from graft donor cells, taken 360 days after TCRalphabeta/CD19-depleted stem cell transplant. V and J are TRBV20-1 and TRBJ1-4; possibly TRBD1 for D (6 bases). This chain's CDR3 is CSARALQGNNEKLFF. The DNA for the CDR3 is TGCAGTGCTAGAGCCTTACAGGGTAATAATGAAAAACTGTTTTTT.